This TCR beta chain is from a study of blood T cell repertoires in COVID-19 (dated by TCRdb to about 2020). For the study in its entirety: Collaborator samples came from the United States, Italy and Spain and covered acute and convalescent phases of COVID-19. The prospective study material was composed of cDNA or gDNA derived from T cells, B-cell-depleted T cells, or PBMCs. The dataset comprised deeply sampled blood TCRbeta repertoires from subjects exposed to, actively infected with, or recovered from COVID-19. The repertoires were made available in a free public database intended to serve as a resource for research on the immune response to SARS-CoV-2. Samples came from the ongoing ImmuneRACE study (first 160 participants) plus 1,254 subjects from 6 global collaborators. Nearly every sample came with metadata listing a de-identified subject ID, COVID-19 status, age in years and sex. Where available, HLA class I and class II types were taken from metadata supplied by the sample provider and were not determined by assay-based typing. Here is what the overall study found, with its caveats: How much clinical and demographic metadata was included differed by source and by participant, and the metadata was provided uncurated.

The cysteine opens and the phenylalanine closes a CDR3 of 16 amino acids. The only DNA kept is the CDR3, 48 bases in frame from the first base. Trimming leaves V shorter by 5 bases and J shorter by 1 base, with the junction holding 9 bases beyond the gene matches. Based on the germline V gene, the CDR1 and CDR2 sequences are SGHDN and FVKESK. The collaborating institutions used their own protocols to collect whole blood in K2EDTA tubes. For TCRbeta analysis, collaborators shipped samples in one of three forms: frozen whole blood, isolated PBMCs, or DNA extracted from either of those sample types. Comment on this clone: This clone's antigen is unknown. One base away there is no much larger clone; base qualities are not given.

TCRbeta CDR3 regions were amplified from genomic DNA using the immunoSEQ Assay, a bias-controlled multiplex PCR. Per the source publication's procedure: The number of nucleated cells in each sample was estimated by amplification of reference gene primers within the assay. To quantify the absolute abundance of each unique TCRbeta CDR3 rearrangement, sequence reads were collapsed and filtered. For each sample, productive Simpson clonality was calculated as the square root of Simpson's diversity index across productive rearrangements. Here the immuneACCESS table is served through TCRdb, limited to in-frame sequences with V and J called. Missing clones are a known gap in these copies; in checked studies unresolved V genes cover under half, and the rest lacks a known reason. V and J calls and clone size come straight from that table; D and trimming were deduced from the DNA. The table for this sample lists about 320,000 clones; about 82% of them were counted only once. The biggest ten clones account for approximately 1.5% of the sample.

The TCR originated in a woman aged 45-65 years with acute or convalescent COVID-19. This chain joins TRBV14 to TRBJ1-1; TRBD1 matches 8 bases in the middle. The sequencing input was peripheral blood. For the CDR3, the sequence is CASSAWTGKGNTEAFF. The sequenced DNA: TGTGCCAGCAGCGCGTGGACAGGGAAGGGGAACACTGAAGCTTTCTTT.